This TCR beta chain was observed in a study of blood T cell repertoires in COVID-19. The V gene's germline CDR1 is KGHDR and CDR2 SFDVKD. V dropped 0 bases and J dropped 5 bases, with 7 bases sitting between them. The CDR3 loop spans 13 amino acids. This table comes from immunoSEQ multiplex PCR, and its TCRdb copy is limited to in-frame clones, with some not included. The sample records about 180,000 clones, 81% being singletons. Patients from Seattle were sampled longitudinally, starting during active infection. This receptor was identified in an elderly woman with COVID-19, enrolled during active disease. The chain uses TRBV24-1 and TRBJ2-7; no definite D call. The sequenced material came from peripheral blood. The CDR3 nucleotides read TGTGCCACCAGTGATTTGATGGGCGACGAGCAGTACTTC. Translation: CATSDLMGDEQYF.